These T cell receptor beta chains were read from a single sample in a study of cytomegalovirus exposure and HLA in healthy donors. Method: immunoSEQ multiplex PCR; TCRdb's copy keeps in-frame clones and lacks some. The table records 200,000 to 250,000 clones, about 80% of them present only once. Sequencing used PBMCs. These receptors came from a woman aged 55-75 years in good health and CMV-seropositive. Both conserved end residues are part of each CDR3. A D gene is named only where the DNA matches it firmly. Some rows have no size entry. The others give once, few or many, or a class for an expanded clone.

D gene	clone size	V gene	CDR3 length	J gene	CDR3 DNA	CDR3 protein
NA	NA	TRBV27	15	TRBJ1-4	TGTGCCAGCAGTTTAGTCGTCGGACTTAATGAAAAACTGTTTTTT	CASSLVVGLNEKLFF
TRBD1	NA	TRBV6-6	15	TRBJ1-5	TGTGCCAGCGGTGGGACAGGGGGCCCCAATCAGCCCCAGCATTTT	CASGGTGGPNQPQHF
TRBD1	once	TRBV7-9	16	TRBJ1-1	TGTGCCAGCAGCACTATCAGGGGGCTGGGGAACACTGAAGCTTTCTTT	CASSTIRGLGNTEAFF
NA	NA	TRBV19	15	TRBJ1-1	TGTGCCAGTAGTTGGGACAACTCAAGGAACACTGAAGCTTTCTTT	CASSWDNSRNTEAFF
NA	NA	TRBV7-9	14	TRBJ2-7	TGTGCCAGCAGTCCCGGGACTTTCCCCTACGAGCAGTACTTC	CASSPGTFPYEQYF
TRBD1	NA	TRBV2	15	TRBJ1-5	TGTGCCAGCAGACTCGGGACAGGGGGCAATCAGCCCCAGCATTTT	CASRLGTGGNQPQHF
NA	NA	TRBV18	14	TRBJ2-4	TGTGCCAGCTCACCACCGACCGGGTGGGACATTCAGTACTTC	CASSPPTGWDIQYF
TRBD2	NA	TRBV6-5	15	TRBJ2-1	TGTGCCAGCAGTTACGGGCTAGCGGGATTCGGTGCTCAGTTCTTC	CASSYGLAGFGAQFF
TRBD1	NA	TRBV10-3	13	TRBJ1-2	TGTGCCATCAGTGAGGCAGGGGGCGGCGGCTACACCTTC	CAISEAGGGGYTF
NA	NA	TRBV7-9	15	TRBJ1-2	TGTGCCAGCAGCCCCGCCAGACAGGAAAGGTCTGGCTACACCTTC	CASSPARQERSGYTF
TRBD2	NA	TRBV4-2	16	TRBJ2-5	TGTGCCAGCAGCCAAGAACCGGCGGGGGGGGAAGAGACCCAGTACTTC	CASSQEPAGGEETQYF
TRBD1	few	TRBV5-5	15	TRBJ2-2	TGTGCCAGCAGCCCCGACAGGGCTTACACCGGGGAGCTGTTTTTT	CASSPDRAYTGELFF
TRBD1	NA	TRBV7-2	15	TRBJ1-2	TGTGCCAGCAGCCTAGGACAGGGGAGGGACTATGGCTACACCTTC	CASSLGQGRDYGYTF
NA	NA	TRBV5-1	13	TRBJ1-1	TGCGCCAGCAGCAGCCGGGAGAACACTGAAGCTTTCTTT	CASSSRENTEAFF
TRBD2	NA	TRBV6-5	15	TRBJ2-5	TGTGCCAGCAGCCTCGAACGGACTAGAGAAGAGACCCAGTACTTC	CASSLERTREETQYF
NA	few	TRBV27	13	TRBJ1-2	TGTGCCAGCAAAAGGGACAAAAACTATGGCTACACCTTC	CASKRDKNYGYTF
TRBD1	NA	TRBV2	16	TRBJ1-4	TGTGCCAGCAGGCGGAATGATGGGACAGGGGTTGAAAAACTGTTTTTT	CASRRNDGTGVEKLFF
NA	NA	TRBV9	15	TRBJ1-6	TGTGCCAGCAGCGTAGGCCAGTCCTATAATTCACCCCTCCACTTT	CASSVGQSYNSPLHF
NA	NA	TRBV2	14	TRBJ1-2	TGTGCCAGACCTAGGGGGATGTACGTCTATGGCTACACCTTC	CARPRGMYVYGYTF
NA	NA	TRBV19	15	TRBJ1-5	TGTGCCAGTAGTATAGGAGGGGGATTGGGTCAGCCCCAGCATTTT	CASSIGGGLGQPQHF
NA	NA	TRBV10-3	14	TRBJ2-1	TGTGCCATCGGGGGCGGGAGACCCTACAATGAGCAGTTCTTC	CAIGGGRPYNEQFF
NA	once	TRBV11-2	14	TRBJ1-4	TGTGCCAGCAGCTTAGGGGGAGGACGAGAAAAACTGTTTTTT	CASSLGGGREKLFF
TRBD1	NA	TRBV15	16	TRBJ2-3	TGTGCCACCAGCAGAGGCCTCGGGACAGGCACAGATACGCAGTATTTT	CATSRGLGTGTDTQYF
NA	NA	TRBV5-1	15	TRBJ2-7	TGCGCCAGCAGCTTGGGGCAGGGCAGCTCCTACGAGCAGTACTTC	CASSLGQGSSYEQYF
NA	NA	TRBV28	14	TRBJ1-2	TGTGCCAGCAGTCCACCGACAGCAAGCTATGGCTACACCTTC	CASSPPTASYGYTF
TRBD1	few	TRBV19	12	TRBJ1-5	TGTGCCGGCGGACAGGGATATCAGCCCCAGCATTTT	CAGGQGYQPQHF
TRBD1	few	TRBV10-3	14	TRBJ1-1	TGTGCCATCAGTGAGTCAAGGACAGGAGCTGAAGCTTTCTTT	CAISESRTGAEAFF
TRBD1	few	TRBV28	13	TRBJ1-2	TGTGCCAGCAGTGGGGACAGGGCCTATGGCTACACCTTC	CASSGDRAYGYTF
NA	few	TRBV5-1	14	TRBJ1-1	TGCGCCAGCAGCTTGGAGGGACAGAACACTGAAGCTTTCTTT	CASSLEGQNTEAFF
NA	NA	TRBV29-1	15	TRBJ2-1	TGCAGCGGCAGGGCCTTCATCAGGGGCTACAATGAGCAGTTCTTC	CSGRAFIRGYNEQFF
NA	NA	TRBV5-6	13	TRBJ2-7	TGTGCCAGCAGCCATACAGGTGACTACGAGCAGTACTTC	CASSHTGDYEQYF
NA	NA	TRBV7-9	14	TRBJ2-7	TGTGCCAGCAGCCAACAGGGTAACTCCTACGAGCAGTACTTC	CASSQQGNSYEQYF
NA	NA	TRBV5-1	15	TRBJ2-1	TGCGCCAGCAGCTTGGCTGGGGGCGCCTCCTTTGAGCAGTTCTTC	CASSLAGGASFEQFF
NA	NA	TRBV5-4	13	TRBJ2-3	TGTGCCAGCAGCTTGAGGGGCGGAGATACGCAGTATTTT	CASSLRGGDTQYF
TRBD1	once	TRBV2	13	TRBJ2-7	TGTGCCAGCGTCCGGGGACAGGCCTACGAGCAGTACTTC	CASVRGQAYEQYF
NA	NA	TRBV5-1	14	TRBJ2-5	TGCGCCAGCAGTCGGGGTAAACTCCAAGAGACCCAGTACTTC	CASSRGKLQETQYF
NA	NA	TRBV11-2	16	TRBJ1-6	TGTGCCAGCAGCTTACGGGGGAGCTCCTATAATTCACCCCTCCACTTT	CASSLRGSSYNSPLHF
NA	NA	TRBV28	16	TRBJ1-4	TGTGCCAGCAGTTTCGGGGGAGGGGGAACTAATGAAAAACTGTTTTTT	CASSFGGGGTNEKLFF
NA	NA	TRBV6-6	13	TRBJ1-2	TGTGCCAGCAGACCGGGAGTTAACTATGGCTACACCTTC	CASRPGVNYGYTF
TRBD1	once	TRBV19	19	TRBJ1-5	TGTGCCAGTATGGCCTATGGGACAGGGGAAATCCCTAGCGGACAGCCCCAGCATTTT	CASMAYGTGEIPSGQPQHF
TRBD1	NA	TRBV25-1	15	TRBJ1-1	TGTGCCAGCAGTTTTCCGGGACAGGGGGACACTGAAGCTTTCTTT	CASSFPGQGDTEAFF
TRBD1	few	TRBV19	15	TRBJ2-5	TGTGCCAGTAGTGTACGGACAGGGAGAGGGGAGACCCAGTACTTC	CASSVRTGRGETQYF
TRBD2	NA	TRBV6-5	16	TRBJ2-1	TGTGCCAGCAGTTACTCGGAAGGGTCGGGGGGTAATGAGCAGTTCTTC	CASSYSEGSGGNEQFF
TRBD1	NA	TRBV7-9	15	TRBJ1-2	TGTGCCAGCAGCATAAGACAGGGGGCTGGCTATGGCTACACCTTC	CASSIRQGAGYGYTF
NA	NA	TRBV29-1	13	TRBJ1-5	TGCAGCGTTGAATTTGCGAGCAATCAGCCCCAGCATTTT	CSVEFASNQPQHF
NA	NA	TRBV6-5	13	TRBJ1-4	TGTGCCAGCAGTAACAGGGTAGGGGAAAAACTGTTTTTT	CASSNRVGEKLFF
TRBD2	NA	TRBV5-1	15	TRBJ2-1	TGCGCCAGCAGCTCAGGACTAGCGGGCTCCAATGAGCAGTTCTTC	CASSSGLAGSNEQFF
NA	NA	TRBV5-1	13	TRBJ1-1	TGCGCCAGCAGCTTGCATTCGGGAACTGAAGCTTTCTTT	CASSLHSGTEAFF
TRBD1	NA	TRBV6-5	13	TRBJ2-7	TGTGCCAGCAGACGCGGACAGGACTACGAGCAGTACTTC	CASRRGQDYEQYF
TRBD1	NA	TRBV15	14	TRBJ2-7	TGTGCCACCAGCAGAGGAGGGACAGCCAGCGAACAGTACTTC	CATSRGGTASEQYF
NA	NA	TRBV5-1	13	TRBJ2-7	TGCGCCAGCAGTCAGCGGAGCTCCTACGAGCAGTACTTC	CASSQRSSYEQYF
NA	many	TRBV7-8	14	TRBJ1-2	TGTGCCAGCAGCTTAGGGGGGAGGATTGATGGCTACACCTTC	CASSLGGRIDGYTF
NA	NA	TRBV18	16	TRBJ2-3	TGTGCCAGCTCACCACGAAACGAGGGTACCACAGATACGCAGTATTTT	CASSPRNEGTTDTQYF
NA	NA	TRBV10-2	14	TRBJ2-3	TGCGCCAGCACTCCTAGCGTAGCCACAGATACGCAGTATTTT	CASTPSVATDTQYF